The present T cell receptor beta chain was sequenced within a study of shared clonotypes between healthy human individuals. Whole-study findings and limits: It was the non-shared clonotypes that had lower generation probabilities than clonotypes shared by all four donors.

Evenly divided among several immunoSEQ plates was the genomic DNA of each subset. Here immunoSEQ multiplex PCR was the method, and the copy in TCRdb shows in-frame clones only, minus some. Seen here are millions of clones, more than 80% observed once, and the top ten hold about 0.41%. V was pared by 4 bases and J by 5 bases, with 12 bases of the junction left unmatched. CDR1 and CDR2 from the germline V gene are SGHNT and YYREEE (reference sequence). The CDR3 loop spans 15 amino acids. On this clone: Antigen specificity is unknown.

The sample consisted of naive CD4+ T cells from PBMCs. Documented subset: CD45RA+ positively selected. The TCR originated in a man between 18 and 35 years old in good health. Some clones in this sample may be carry-over from other donors' samples. The chain recombines TRBV5-4 with TRBJ2-7; 7 positions match TRBD1. The DNA of the CDR3 is TGTGCCAGCAGCACCCCCCGACAGGGTGGAAACGAGCAGTACTTC. As protein: CASSTPRQGGNEQYF.